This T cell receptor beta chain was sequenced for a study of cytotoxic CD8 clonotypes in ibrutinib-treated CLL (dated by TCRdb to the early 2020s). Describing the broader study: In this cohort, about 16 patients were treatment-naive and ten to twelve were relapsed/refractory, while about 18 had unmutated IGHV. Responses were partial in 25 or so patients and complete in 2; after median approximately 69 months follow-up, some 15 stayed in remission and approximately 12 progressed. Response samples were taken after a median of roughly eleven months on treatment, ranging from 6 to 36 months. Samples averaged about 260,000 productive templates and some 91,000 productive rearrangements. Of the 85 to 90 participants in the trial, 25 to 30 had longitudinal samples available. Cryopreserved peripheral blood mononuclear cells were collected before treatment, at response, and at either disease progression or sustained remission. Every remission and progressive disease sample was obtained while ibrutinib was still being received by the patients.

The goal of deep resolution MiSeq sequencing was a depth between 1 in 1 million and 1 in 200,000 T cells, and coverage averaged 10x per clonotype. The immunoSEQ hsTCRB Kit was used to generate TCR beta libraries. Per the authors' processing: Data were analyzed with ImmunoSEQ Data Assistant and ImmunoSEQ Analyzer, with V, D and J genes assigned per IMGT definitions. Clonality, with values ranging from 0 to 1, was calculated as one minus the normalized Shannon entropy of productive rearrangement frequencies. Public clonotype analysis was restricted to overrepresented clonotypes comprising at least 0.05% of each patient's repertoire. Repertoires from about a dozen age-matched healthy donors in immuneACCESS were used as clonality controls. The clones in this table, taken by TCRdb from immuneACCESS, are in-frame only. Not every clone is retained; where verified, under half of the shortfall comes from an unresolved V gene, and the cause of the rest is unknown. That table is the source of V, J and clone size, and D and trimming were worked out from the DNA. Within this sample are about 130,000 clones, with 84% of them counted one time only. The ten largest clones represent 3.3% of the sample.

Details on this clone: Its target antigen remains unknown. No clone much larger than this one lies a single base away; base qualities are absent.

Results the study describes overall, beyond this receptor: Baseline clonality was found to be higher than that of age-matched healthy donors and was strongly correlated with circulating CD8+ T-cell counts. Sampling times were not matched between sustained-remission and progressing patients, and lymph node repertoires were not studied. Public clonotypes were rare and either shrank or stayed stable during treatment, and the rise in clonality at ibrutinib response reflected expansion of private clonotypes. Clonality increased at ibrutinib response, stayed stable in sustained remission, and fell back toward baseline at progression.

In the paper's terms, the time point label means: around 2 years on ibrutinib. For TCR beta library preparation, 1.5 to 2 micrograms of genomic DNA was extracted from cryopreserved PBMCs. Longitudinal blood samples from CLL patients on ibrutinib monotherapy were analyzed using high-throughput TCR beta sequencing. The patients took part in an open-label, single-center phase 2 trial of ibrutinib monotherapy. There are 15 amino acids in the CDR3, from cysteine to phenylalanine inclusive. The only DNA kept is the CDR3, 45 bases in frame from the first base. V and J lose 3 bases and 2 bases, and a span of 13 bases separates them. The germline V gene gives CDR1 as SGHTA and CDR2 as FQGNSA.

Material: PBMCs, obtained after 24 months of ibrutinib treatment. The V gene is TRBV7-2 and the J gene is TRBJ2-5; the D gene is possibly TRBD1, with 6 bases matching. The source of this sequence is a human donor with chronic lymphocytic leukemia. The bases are TGTGCCAGCAGCTTCCGGCGACAGGTACAAGAGACCCAGTACTTC. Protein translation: CASSFRRQVQETQYF.